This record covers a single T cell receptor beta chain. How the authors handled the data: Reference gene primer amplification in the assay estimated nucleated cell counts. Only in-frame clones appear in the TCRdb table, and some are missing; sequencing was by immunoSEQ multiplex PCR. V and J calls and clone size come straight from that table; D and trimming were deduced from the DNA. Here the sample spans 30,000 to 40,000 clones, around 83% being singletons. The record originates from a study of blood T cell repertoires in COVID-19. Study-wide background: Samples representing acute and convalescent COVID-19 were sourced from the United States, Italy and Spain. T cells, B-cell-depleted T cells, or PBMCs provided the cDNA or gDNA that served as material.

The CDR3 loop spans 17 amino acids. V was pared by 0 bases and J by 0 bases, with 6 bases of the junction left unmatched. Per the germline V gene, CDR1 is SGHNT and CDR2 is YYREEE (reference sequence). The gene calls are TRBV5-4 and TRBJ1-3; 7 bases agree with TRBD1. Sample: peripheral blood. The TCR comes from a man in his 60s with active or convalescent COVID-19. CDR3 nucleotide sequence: TGTGCCAGCAGCTTGGGGACAGGAGTGGGCTCTGGAAACACCATATATTTT. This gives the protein CASSLGTGVGSGNTIYF.